This note documents a single T cell receptor (beta chain) sequence. What it binds is unknown. Generated by immunoSEQ multiplex PCR, the TCRdb table keeps only in-frame clones and is missing some. The sample lists more than 80,000 clones; approximately 90% were seen once. This sample was taken from a study of OX40 agonist ivuxolimab in advanced cancers. The overall study: Patients were about 83% male with ages about 20 to 79, mean around 58. Three patients got partial responses; one had hepatocellular carcinoma and two had cutaneous melanoma.

The length of the CDR3 is 17 residues. V lost 0 bases to trimming and J lost 7 bases; unmatched junction nucleotides: 16. From germline, CDR1 is SGDLS and CDR2 YYNGEE. Whole-study findings and limits: What antigens the expanded peripheral T cells recognized was never established.

The chain recombines TRBV9 with TRBJ2-7; TRBD1 agrees at 7 bases. The source of this sequence is an adult with an advanced solid tumor such as melanoma, head and neck, liver or kidney cancer. This material consisted of CD4+ or CD8+ T cells sorted from blood, taken in a trial of the OX40 agonist ivuxolimab. CDR3 residues: CASSVASTAGGTREQYF. For the CDR3, the DNA is TGTGCCAGCAGCGTAGCGTCTACGGCAGGGGGAACGAGAGAGCAGTACTTC.